These T cell receptor beta chains were read from a single sample in a study of T cell responses to AZD1222 COVID-19 vaccine. The table came from immunoSEQ multiplex PCR; TCRdb's copy has only in-frame clones and leaves some out. The sample carries about 19,000 clones, roughly 76% recorded once. The specimen comprised peripheral blood, sampled 28 days after the second AZD1222 dose. The source of these receptors is an adult who received the AZD1222 COVID-19 vaccine. Both conserved end residues are part of each CDR3. The D gene is left open where the match is weak. The size field is filled for only some rows; it gives once, few, many or a size class.

j_gene: TRBJ1-2
v_gene: TRBV6-1
d_gene: .
abundance: .
CDR3aa: CASSGTFNYGYTF
CDR3nt: TGTGCCAGCTCCGGGACATTTAACTATGGCTACACCTTC

j_gene: TRBJ1-1
v_gene: TRBV5-5
d_gene: .
abundance: once
CDR3aa: CASSLFGGVSTEAFF
CDR3nt: TGTGCCAGCAGCTTGTTCGGGGGCGTTAGTACTGAAGCTTTCTTT

j_gene: TRBJ1-2
v_gene: TRBV7-8
d_gene: .
abundance: few
CDR3aa: CASSPTGPSISYGYTF
CDR3nt: TGTGCCAGCAGCCCTACAGGCCCATCGATCTCCTATGGCTACACCTTC

j_gene: TRBJ2-7
v_gene: TRBV9
d_gene: TRBD1
abundance: .
CDR3aa: CASSRTGNSYEQYF
CDR3nt: TGTGCCAGCAGCCGGACAGGGAACTCCTACGAGCAGTACTTC

j_gene: TRBJ2-3
v_gene: TRBV29-1
d_gene: .
abundance: once
CDR3aa: CSVVTMSGTGTDTQYF
CDR3nt: TGCAGCGTTGTGACTATGTCGGGGACGGGCACAGATACGCAGTATTTT

j_gene: TRBJ2-1
v_gene: TRBV7-3
d_gene: TRBD2
abundance: .
CDR3aa: CASSRNLAGYNEQFF
CDR3nt: TGTGCCAGCAGCCGGAACCTAGCGGGTTACAATGAGCAGTTCTTC

j_gene: TRBJ2-1
v_gene: TRBV5-4
d_gene: .
abundance: .
CDR3aa: CASSLPDGHNEQFF
CDR3nt: TGTGCCAGCAGCTTGCCGGACGGTCACAATGAGCAGTTCTTC

j_gene: TRBJ1-4
v_gene: TRBV6-5
d_gene: TRBD1
abundance: few
CDR3aa: CASSYSLQGSREKLFF
CDR3nt: TGTGCCAGCAGTTACTCCTTACAGGGGTCGAGAGAAAAACTGTTTTTT

j_gene: TRBJ1-6
v_gene: TRBV7-2
d_gene: .
abundance: .
CDR3aa: CASSKDSPLHF
CDR3nt: TGTGCCAGCAGCAAAGATTCACCCCTCCACTTT

j_gene: TRBJ1-5
v_gene: TRBV19
d_gene: TRBD1
abundance: .
CDR3aa: CATKQGALGNQPQHF
CDR3nt: TGTGCCACTAAACAGGGGGCGCTTGGCAATCAGCCCCAGCATTTT

j_gene: TRBJ1-2
v_gene: TRBV6-5
d_gene: .
abundance: .
CDR3aa: CASSYSRGRENGYTF
CDR3nt: TGTGCCAGCAGTTACTCTCGGGGGCGCGAGAATGGCTACACCTTC

j_gene: TRBJ1-5
v_gene: TRBV6-1
d_gene: .
abundance: .
CDR3aa: CASSEAQSPVHF
CDR3nt: TGTGCCAGCAGTGAAGCGCAGAGCCCGGTGCATTTT

j_gene: TRBJ1-6
v_gene: TRBV4-2
d_gene: TRBD1
abundance: .
CDR3aa: CASSEARTGGGSPLHF
CDR3nt: TGTGCCAGCAGCGAAGCGAGGACAGGGGGAGGTTCACCCCTCCACTTT

j_gene: TRBJ1-2
v_gene: TRBV18
d_gene: .
abundance: .
CDR3aa: CASCRDGNYGYTF
CDR3nt: TGTGCCAGCTGCCGGGACGGCAACTATGGCTACACCTTC

j_gene: TRBJ1-1
v_gene: TRBV7-9
d_gene: .
abundance: .
CDR3aa: CASSSKGHSSTEAFF
CDR3nt: TGTGCCAGCAGCTCCAAGGGACACTCGAGCACTGAAGCTTTCTTT

j_gene: TRBJ2-3
v_gene: TRBV14
d_gene: .
abundance: .
CDR3aa: CASSLTRGQRGTDTQYF
CDR3nt: TGTGCCAGCAGCCTCACGAGAGGACAGCGGGGCACAGATACGCAGTATTTT

j_gene: TRBJ2-2
v_gene: TRBV4-3
d_gene: .
abundance: .
CDR3aa: CASSQEVLAPLNTGELFF
CDR3nt: TGCGCCAGCAGCCAAGAGGTGCTAGCCCCATTAAACACCGGGGAGCTGTTTTTT

j_gene: TRBJ1-6
v_gene: TRBV5-1
d_gene: .
abundance: .
CDR3aa: CASSFTGDSPLHF
CDR3nt: TGCGCCAGCAGCTTCACAGGTGATTCACCCCTCCACTTT

j_gene: TRBJ1-5
v_gene: TRBV18
d_gene: .
abundance: .
CDR3aa: CASSPDVGNQPQHF
CDR3nt: TGTGCCAGCTCACCAGATGTGGGCAATCAGCCCCAGCATTTT

j_gene: TRBJ2-3
v_gene: TRBV7-2
d_gene: .
abundance: .
CDR3aa: CASTPGGGGFKSDTQYF
CDR3nt: TGTGCCAGCACCCCGGGGGGCGGGGGATTTAAGTCAGATACGCAGTATTTT

j_gene: TRBJ1-3
v_gene: TRBV27
d_gene: .
abundance: .
CDR3aa: CASRPGKGQGNTIYF
CDR3nt: TGTGCCAGCCGACCCGGAAAAGGACAAGGAAACACCATATATTTT

j_gene: TRBJ2-1
v_gene: TRBV24-1
d_gene: TRBD1
abundance: .
CDR3aa: CATSDPTGGDNEQFF
CDR3nt: TGTGCCACCAGTGATCCAACAGGGGGAGACAATGAGCAGTTCTTC

j_gene: TRBJ2-1
v_gene: TRBV30
d_gene: TRBD1
abundance: .
CDR3aa: CAWEGQVYNEQFF
CDR3nt: TGTGCCTGGGAGGGACAGGTCTACAATGAGCAGTTCTTC

j_gene: TRBJ2-7
v_gene: TRBV7-2
d_gene: .
abundance: .
CDR3aa: CASSLGGGPYEQYF
CDR3nt: TGTGCCAGCAGCTTAGGGGGGGGGCCCTACGAGCAGTACTTC

j_gene: TRBJ2-5
v_gene: TRBV11-2
d_gene: TRBD2
abundance: few
CDR3aa: CASSLGFGTSVAIGETQYF
CDR3nt: TGTGCCAGCAGCTTAGGTTTTGGGACTAGCGTCGCTATAGGAGAGACCCAGTACTTC

j_gene: TRBJ2-1
v_gene: TRBV7-9
d_gene: TRBD2
abundance: .
CDR3aa: CASSLEGGRGKNEQFF
CDR3nt: TGTGCCAGCAGCTTAGAGGGCGGGAGAGGAAAAAATGAGCAGTTCTTC

j_gene: TRBJ1-5
v_gene: TRBV2
d_gene: .
abundance: few
CDR3aa: CASSEGPDSNQPQHF
CDR3nt: TGTGCCAGCAGTGAAGGACCCGATAGCAATCAGCCCCAGCATTTT

j_gene: TRBJ2-1
v_gene: TRBV5-3
d_gene: .
abundance: .
CDR3aa: CARSLGVGSYNEQFF
CDR3nt: TGTGCCAGAAGCTTGGGTGTAGGGTCCTACAATGAGCAGTTCTTC

j_gene: TRBJ2-7
v_gene: TRBV2
d_gene: .
abundance: .
CDR3aa: CASSGSYEQYF
CDR3nt: TGTGCCAGCAGTGGGTCCTACGAGCAGTACTTC

j_gene: TRBJ1-2
v_gene: TRBV9
d_gene: .
abundance: few
CDR3aa: CASSEPRGPEWYGYTF
CDR3nt: TGTGCCAGCAGCGAACCCCGGGGCCCGGAGTGGTATGGCTACACCTTC

j_gene: TRBJ1-1
v_gene: TRBV30
d_gene: TRBD1
abundance: .
CDR3aa: CAWSRDRNTEAFF
CDR3nt: TGTGCCTGGTCTCGGGACAGAAACACTGAAGCTTTCTTT

j_gene: TRBJ1-1
v_gene: TRBV7-2
d_gene: TRBD1
abundance: .
CDR3aa: CASSFTGTGNTEAFF
CDR3nt: TGTGCCAGCAGCTTTACCGGGACAGGGAACACTGAAGCTTTCTTT

j_gene: TRBJ1-5
v_gene: TRBV5-6
d_gene: .
abundance: few
CDR3aa: CASSLGGAGGNQPQHF
CDR3nt: TGTGCCAGCAGCTTGGGGGGGGCCGGAGGGAATCAGCCCCAGCATTTT

j_gene: TRBJ2-3
v_gene: TRBV15
d_gene: .
abundance: .
CDR3aa: CATSTRGDGTDTQYF
CDR3nt: TGTGCCACCAGCACGAGGGGGGACGGCACAGATACGCAGTATTTT

j_gene: TRBJ1-2
v_gene: TRBV7-9
d_gene: .
abundance: few
CDR3aa: CASSPTRTASYGYTF
CDR3nt: TGTGCCAGCAGCCCTACCAGGACCGCCTCCTATGGCTACACCTTC

j_gene: TRBJ1-2
v_gene: TRBV5-6
d_gene: .
abundance: .
CDR3aa: CASSLSAFYGYTF
CDR3nt: TGTGCCAGCAGCTTATCAGCTTTCTATGGCTACACCTTC

j_gene: TRBJ1-2
v_gene: TRBV2
d_gene: .
abundance: .
CDR3aa: CASSGNKNYGYTF
CDR3nt: TGTGCCAGCAGTGGAAATAAAAATTATGGCTACACCTTC

j_gene: TRBJ2-6
v_gene: TRBV5-4
d_gene: TRBD1
abundance: few
CDR3aa: CASSYLTGAGANVLTF
CDR3nt: TGTGCCAGCAGCTATTTGACAGGGGCCGGGGCCAACGTCCTGACTTTC

j_gene: TRBJ2-7
v_gene: TRBV7-9
d_gene: .
abundance: .
CDR3aa: CASSPDGGGYEQYF
CDR3nt: TGTGCCAGCAGCCCGGACGGGGGTGGATACGAGCAGTACTTC

j_gene: TRBJ2-3
v_gene: TRBV29-1
d_gene: TRBD2
abundance: once
CDR3aa: CSVEFVSGTSGKVGTDTQYF
CDR3nt: TGCAGCGTTGAATTTGTTTCCGGGACTAGCGGGAAGGTTGGCACAGATACGCAGTATTTT

j_gene: TRBJ2-3
v_gene: TRBV14
d_gene: TRBD2
abundance: few
CDR3aa: CASSQVHGGPGGDTQYF
CDR3nt: TGTGCCAGCAGCCAAGTTCATGGAGGGCCGGGGGGAGATACGCAGTATTTT

j_gene: TRBJ1-2
v_gene: TRBV10-3
d_gene: TRBD1
abundance: .
CDR3aa: CAIKGTGRGYGHTF
CDR3nt: TGTGCCATCAAAGGGACAGGGCGAGGTTATGGCCACACCTTC

j_gene: TRBJ1-5
v_gene: TRBV4-3
d_gene: TRBD1
abundance: .
CDR3aa: CASSQSRQGRNQPQHF
CDR3nt: TGCGCCAGCAGCCAAAGCCGACAGGGGAGGAATCAGCCCCAGCATTTT

j_gene: TRBJ2-5
v_gene: TRBV7-2
d_gene: .
abundance: .
CDR3aa: CASSRGTPETQYF
CDR3nt: TGTGCCAGCAGCCGTGGGACCCCCGAGACCCAGTACTTC

j_gene: TRBJ1-1
v_gene: TRBV5-4
d_gene: .
abundance: .
CDR3aa: CASSSDGTEAFF
CDR3nt: TGTGCCAGCAGCTCGGACGGTACTGAAGCTTTCTTT

j_gene: TRBJ2-5
v_gene: TRBV11-3
d_gene: .
abundance: .
CDR3aa: CASSPGDAQETQYF
CDR3nt: TGTGCCAGCAGCCCAGGGGACGCCCAAGAGACCCAGTACTTC

j_gene: TRBJ2-4
v_gene: TRBV5-4
d_gene: TRBD2
abundance: .
CDR3aa: CASSFGASGRNIQYF
CDR3nt: TGTGCCAGCAGCTTCGGGGCTAGCGGGAGAAACATTCAGTACTTC

j_gene: TRBJ2-1
v_gene: TRBV19
d_gene: TRBD2
abundance: .
CDR3aa: CASSPRTSGGARVGEQFF
CDR3nt: TGTGCCAGTAGTCCACGGACTAGCGGGGGGGCTAGGGTAGGTGAGCAGTTCTTC

j_gene: TRBJ1-1
v_gene: TRBV19
d_gene: .
abundance: .
CDR3aa: CASSSLGDLLNTEAFF
CDR3nt: TGTGCCAGTAGTTCCTTGGGGGACCTGTTGAACACTGAAGCTTTCTTT

j_gene: TRBJ2-4
v_gene: TRBV4-2
d_gene: TRBD2
abundance: .
CDR3aa: CASSQEGLVTKNIQYF
CDR3nt: TGTGCCAGCAGCCAGGAGGGACTAGTGACCAAAAACATTCAGTACTTC

j_gene: TRBJ1-6
v_gene: TRBV7-3
d_gene: .
abundance: .
CDR3aa: CASSLARDSPLHF
CDR3nt: TGTGCCAGCAGCTTAGCCAGGGATTCACCCCTCCACTTT

j_gene: TRBJ1-6
v_gene: TRBV30
d_gene: .
abundance: .
CDR3aa: CAWSVIENSPLHF
CDR3nt: TGTGCCTGGAGTGTTATCGAAAATTCACCCCTCCACTTT

j_gene: TRBJ2-7
v_gene: TRBV14
d_gene: TRBD1
abundance: once
CDR3aa: CASSQPGTGGDGFFYEQYF
CDR3nt: TGTGCCAGCAGCCAACCCGGGACAGGGGGAGATGGATTCTTCTACGAGCAGTACTTC

j_gene: TRBJ2-5
v_gene: TRBV12-3/TRBV12-4
d_gene: TRBD2
abundance: .
CDR3aa: CASSYLAGETQYF
CDR3nt: TGTGCCAGCAGTTATCTAGCGGGAGAGACCCAGTACTTC

j_gene: TRBJ1-1
v_gene: TRBV4-3
d_gene: .
abundance: .
CDR3aa: CASSQDPSRNTEAFF
CDR3nt: TGCGCCAGCAGCCAAGATCCATCCAGGAACACTGAAGCTTTCTTT

j_gene: TRBJ2-1
v_gene: TRBV18
d_gene: .
abundance: .
CDR3aa: CASSPTGGSYNEQFF
CDR3nt: TGTGCCAGCTCACCAACCGGTGGATCCTACAATGAGCAGTTCTTC

j_gene: TRBJ1-6
v_gene: TRBV2
d_gene: .
abundance: few
CDR3aa: CASSEEGLSNSPLHF
CDR3nt: TGTGCCAGCAGTGAGGAGGGACTCTCTAATTCACCCCTCCACTTT

j_gene: TRBJ1-2
v_gene: TRBV19
d_gene: .
abundance: .
CDR3aa: CASSGAGGRSYGYTF
CDR3nt: TGTGCCAGTAGTGGGGCCGGGGGGCGAAGCTATGGCTACACCTTC

j_gene: TRBJ1-1
v_gene: TRBV5-6
d_gene: .
abundance: .
CDR3aa: CASSLFNLGNTEAFF
CDR3nt: TGTGCCAGCAGCTTGTTCAATCTTGGGAACACTGAAGCTTTCTTT

j_gene: TRBJ2-3
v_gene: TRBV4-2
d_gene: .
abundance: .
CDR3aa: CASSQGQWDTDTQYF
CDR3nt: TGTGCCAGCAGCCAAGGACAATGGGACACAGATACGCAGTATTTT